The T cell receptor beta chain described here comes from a study of CD4 T cells in relation to SARS-CoV-2 and coronaviruses. Before the COVID-19 pandemic, during about 2010-2018, CD4+ T cells were taken from unexposed donors. The cells were cultured for about ten days before CD4+ T cells were isolated. On this clone: Antigen: not known.

Regarding the study as a whole: Pre-pandemic and post-infection samples never came from the same donor.

The CDR3 has 14 amino acids. V shed 1 base and J shed 2 bases, with 9 bases lying between them. CDR1 and CDR2 from the germline V gene are SGHDT and YYEEEE. TCRdb keeps only in-frame clones here, not all; method: immunoSEQ multiplex PCR. Altogether 27,000 or so clones are present, 73% being singletons, with the ten largest covering around a fifth. The specimen was CD4+ T cells from PBMCs, cultured in vitro. The rearrangement uses TRBV5-6 and TRBJ2-5, with no clear D. The sequence derives from a human donor in good health. CDR3 sequence reads: CASSLYNRQETQYF. As DNA, the CDR3 is TGTGCCAGCAGCTTGTACAATCGGCAAGAGACCCAGTACTTC. The variable domain in full, completed from reference TRBV5-6 and TRBJ2-5, reads DAGVTQSPTHLIKTRGQQVTLRCSPKSGHDTVSWYQQALGQGPQFIFQYYEEEERQRGNFPDRFSGHQFPNYSSELNVNALLLGDSALYLCASSLYNRQETQYFGPGTRLLVL.